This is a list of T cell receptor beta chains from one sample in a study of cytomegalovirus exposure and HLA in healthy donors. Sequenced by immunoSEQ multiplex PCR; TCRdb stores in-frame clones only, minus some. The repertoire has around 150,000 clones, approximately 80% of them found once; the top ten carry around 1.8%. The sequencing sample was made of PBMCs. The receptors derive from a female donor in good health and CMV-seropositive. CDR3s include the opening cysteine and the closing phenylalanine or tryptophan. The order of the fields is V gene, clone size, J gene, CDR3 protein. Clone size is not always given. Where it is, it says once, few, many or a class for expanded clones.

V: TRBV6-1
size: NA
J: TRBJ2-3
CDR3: CASSSGPSTDTQYF

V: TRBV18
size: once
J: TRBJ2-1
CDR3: CASSPLDRVGYNEQFF

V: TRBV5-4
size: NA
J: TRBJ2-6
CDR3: CASSFRVGEGSGANVLTF

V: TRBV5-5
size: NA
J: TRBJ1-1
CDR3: CASSGGDRGTEAFF

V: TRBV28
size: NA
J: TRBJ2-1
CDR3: CASSLGGLVYNEQFF

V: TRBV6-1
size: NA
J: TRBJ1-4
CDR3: CASKPPGPTNEKLFF

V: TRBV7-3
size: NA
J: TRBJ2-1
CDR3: CASSRVGAGYNEQFF

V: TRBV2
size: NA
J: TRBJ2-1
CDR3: CASSAWGTGNNEQFF

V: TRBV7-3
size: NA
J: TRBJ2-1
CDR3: CASSLQSNEQFF

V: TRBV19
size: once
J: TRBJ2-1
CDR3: CASSGGPDYNEQFF

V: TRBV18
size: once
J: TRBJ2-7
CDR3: CASSPRSGGSEQYF

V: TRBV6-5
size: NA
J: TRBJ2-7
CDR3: CASSPGGGGYEQYF

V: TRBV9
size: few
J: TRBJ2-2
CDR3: CASSLEGGTDTGELFF

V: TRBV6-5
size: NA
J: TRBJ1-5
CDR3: CASSLGQSNQPQHF

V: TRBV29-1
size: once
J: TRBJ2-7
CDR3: CSVETDFSYEQYF

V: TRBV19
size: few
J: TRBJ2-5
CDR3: CASSPDDRVETQYF

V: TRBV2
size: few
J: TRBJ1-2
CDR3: CASSVGQGHGYTF

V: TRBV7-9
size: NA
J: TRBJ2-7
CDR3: CASSLDASGSYEQYF

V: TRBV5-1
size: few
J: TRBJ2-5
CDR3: CASSLAGTSGSIVGETQYF

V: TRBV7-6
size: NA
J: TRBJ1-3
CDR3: CASSRRSSGNTIYF

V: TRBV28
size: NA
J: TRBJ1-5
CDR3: CASSSTTGVNQPQHF

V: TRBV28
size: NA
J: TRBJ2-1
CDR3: CASSPPHRAGEQFF

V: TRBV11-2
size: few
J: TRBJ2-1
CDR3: CASSLVTGAYNEQFF

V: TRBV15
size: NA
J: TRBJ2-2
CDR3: CATSRGALADNTGELFF

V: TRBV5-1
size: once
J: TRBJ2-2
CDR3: CASSSTGGGLNTGELFF

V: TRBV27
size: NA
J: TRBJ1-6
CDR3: CASSNKLGSDRRSPLHF

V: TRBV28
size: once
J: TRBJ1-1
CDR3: CASSPGTVMNTEAFF

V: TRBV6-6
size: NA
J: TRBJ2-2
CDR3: CATRTSGGTGELFF

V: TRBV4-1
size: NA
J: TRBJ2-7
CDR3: CASSQGLTGQGHEQYF

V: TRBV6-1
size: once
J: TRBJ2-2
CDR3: CASSGAGRWELFF

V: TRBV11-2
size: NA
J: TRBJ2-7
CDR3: CASTEGVGTFTYEQYF

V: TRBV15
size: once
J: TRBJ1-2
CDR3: CATARTENYGYTF

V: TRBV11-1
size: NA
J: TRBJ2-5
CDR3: CASSPPSSGGQETQYF

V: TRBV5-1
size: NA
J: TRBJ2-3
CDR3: CASSHGTSGNSGDTQYF

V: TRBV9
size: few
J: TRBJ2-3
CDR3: CASSEQSVSTDTQYF

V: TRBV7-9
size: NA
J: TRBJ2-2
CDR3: CASNPPGLAGNGELFF

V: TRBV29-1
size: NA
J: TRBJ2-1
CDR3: CSVERPGGVEQFF

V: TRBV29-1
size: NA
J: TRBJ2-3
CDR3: CSVEDRGRSHPFSEVSDTQYF

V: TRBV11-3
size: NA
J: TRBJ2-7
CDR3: CASSQTASYEQYF

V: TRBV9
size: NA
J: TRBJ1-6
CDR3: CASSAETGDASPLHF

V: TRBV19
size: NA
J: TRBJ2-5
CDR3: CASSQGRQGINQETQYF

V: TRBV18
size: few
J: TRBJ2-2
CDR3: CASSATGRHRELFF

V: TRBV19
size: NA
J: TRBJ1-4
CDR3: CASNGRGDEKLFF

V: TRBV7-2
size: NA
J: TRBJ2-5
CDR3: CASSSTSANFEYF

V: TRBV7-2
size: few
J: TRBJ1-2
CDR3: CASSPRPAGLDGYTF

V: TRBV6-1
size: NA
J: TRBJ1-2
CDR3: CASSPRTGAVVGYTF

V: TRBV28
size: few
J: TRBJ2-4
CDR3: CASRSRAKNIQYF

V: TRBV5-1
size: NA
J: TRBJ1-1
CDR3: CASSLLSMGSTEAFF

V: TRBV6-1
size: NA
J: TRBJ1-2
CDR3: CASSDDPSAGGYTF

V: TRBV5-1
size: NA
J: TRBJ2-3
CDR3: CASSLATGGVTDTQYF